Detailed here is one T cell receptor beta chain. What it recognizes is unknown. The data stem from a study of T cell responses to AZD1222 COVID-19 vaccine. Study observations and caveats: Spike-specific TCR repertoires showed rising breadth and depth after two AZD1222 doses. Possibly, clonal diversity was underestimated; donors were largely white British and included more females. AZD1222 recipients seropositive at baseline numbered only 6 or 7. CD4 TCRs associated with vaccination spanned spike, dominating at 160-218 and 743-854.

The repertoire was sequenced with immunoSEQ multiplex PCR; TCRdb's copy has only in-frame clones and lacks some. Found here are about 190,000 clones, around 87% of them singletons; the top ten hold 6.5% to 7%. Germline V gene sequence: CDR1 MGHRA, CDR2 YSYEKL. The CDR3 contains 13 residues. V was pared by 4 bases and J by 4 bases, with 1 base of the junction left unmatched. The V call is TRBV4-1, the J call TRBJ1-5, with 7 bases identical to TRBD1. This sequence was found in an adult in good health. The source material was peripheral blood, sampled on day 0 of AZD1222 vaccination. CDR3 amino acids: CASSRDSNQPQHF. CDR3 coding DNA: TGCGCCAGCAGCCGGGACAGTAATCAGCCCCAGCATTTT.